The clone carrying this TCR beta chain has just a few counts. Its matching antigen is unknown. Expressed TCRB transcripts were sequenced after all isolated RNA was converted to cDNA. TCRdb keeps only in-frame clones here, not all; method: immunoSEQ multiplex PCR. The table records approximately 90,000 clones, 30% to 35% of them present only once. CDR3 length: 12 residues. CDR1 and CDR2 from the germline V gene are GTSNPN and SVGIG (reference sequence). Trimming stripped 1 base from V and 6 bases from J, with 7 bases between. The data stem from a study of beta chain features in type 1 diabetes. Findings of the study overall: Cells that show high TCR expression could be over-represented by cDNA sequencing.

The clonotype was recovered from a woman younger than 30 in good health. V and J are TRBV30 and TRBJ1-3; perhaps TRBD1 as D (6 bases). The sample taken for sequencing was stem cell memory CD4+ T cells from blood. The chain's CDR3 is CAWSEGVNTIYF. CDR3 nucleotide sequence: TGTGCCTGGAGTGAGGGGGTAAACACCATATATTTT.